Sequencing of this T cell receptor beta chain was carried out in a study of blood T cell repertoires in COVID-19 (dated by TCRdb to 2020 to 2021). About the study as a whole: Samples covering the acute and convalescent phases of COVID-19 were provided by collaborators in the United States, Italy and Spain. Subjects who had been exposed to COVID-19, were actively infected with it, or had recovered from it provided the deeply sampled blood TCRbeta repertoires that made up the dataset. The prospective study material was composed of cDNA or gDNA derived from T cells, B-cell-depleted T cells, or PBMCs. The repertoires were made available in a free public database intended to serve as a resource for research on the immune response to SARS-CoV-2. Samples were obtained from the ongoing ImmuneRACE study (first 160 participants) and from some 1,200 subjects provided by 6 global collaborators. HLA class I and class II types, where available, came from metadata supplied by the sample provider rather than from assay-based typing. Sample metadata almost always included a de-identified subject ID, COVID-19 status, age in years and sex.

This clone was seen more than once but under ten times. It lacks a known antigen. Per-base qualities were not stored, and no clone one base away is much larger. General findings and caveats noted by the study authors: Clinical and demographic metadata were provided uncurated, with the amount varying by source and participant.

V has 3 bases trimmed and J has 0 bases trimmed; junction bases matching no gene number 15. Its CDR3 holds 19 amino acids, cysteine through phenylalanine. Only the CDR3 region is kept as DNA, spanning 57 bases read in frame from base 1. TCRbeta CDR3 regions were amplified from genomic DNA using the immunoSEQ Assay, a bias-controlled multiplex PCR. On the authors' methods: The number of nucleated cells in each sample was estimated by amplification of reference gene primers within the assay. To quantify the absolute abundance of each unique TCRbeta CDR3 rearrangement, sequence reads were collapsed and filtered. Productive Simpson clonality was computed per sample as the square root of Simpson's diversity index over productive rearrangements. TCRdb took this table from immuneACCESS and kept in-frame rearrangements with V and J called. Such tables lack part of the clones; where checked against another copy, unresolved V genes explain under half of the gap, and the rest is unexplained. Clone size and V and J calls were adopted from that table, with D and trimming inferred from the DNA. This sample lists tens of thousands of clones; about 90% were detected once. The ten most abundant clones make up under 30% of the sample.

Each collaborating institution followed its own protocols to collect whole blood in K2EDTA tubes. Collaborator samples were shipped for TCRbeta analysis as frozen whole blood, isolated PBMCs, or DNA extracted from either sample type. The V and J segments used are TRBV23-1 and TRBJ2-7; 9 central nucleotides agree with TRBD1. TRBV23-1 is given ORF status, its function remaining uncertain. The source is a man aged 50 to 60 with active or convalescent COVID-19. Sequencing input: peripheral blood. Here the CDR3 is given as CASSHRDRDARDSSYEQYF. The nucleotides read TGCGCCAGCAGTCATCGGGACAGGGACGCGAGGGACTCCTCCTACGAGCAGTACTTC.